The present T cell receptor beta chain was sequenced within a study of blood T cell repertoires in COVID-19. Turning to the study itself: The samples span acute and convalescent COVID-19 from the United States, Italy and Spain. From T cells, B-cell-depleted T cells, or PBMCs came the material, which was cDNA or gDNA.

The CDR3 has 13 amino acids. Germline V gives CDR1 MNHEY, CDR2 SMNVEV (reference sequence). V was trimmed by 0 bases and J by 5 bases, leaving 5 bases between them. This clone has more than one count but fewer than ten. Authors' analysis steps: Reference gene primer amplification gave nucleated cell count estimates. Method: immunoSEQ multiplex PCR; TCRdb's copy keeps in-frame clones and lacks some. V, J and clone size are those of that table, while D and trimming were read from the DNA. The sample includes nearly 250,000 clones, almost 85% of them seen just once. This clonotype was sampled from a woman aged 80 or over with acute or convalescent COVID-19. The V and J genes are TRBV27 and TRBJ1-5; unclear D gene. Sequencing used peripheral blood. CDR3 DNA sequence: TGTGCCAGCAGTTTATCCGAGGATCAGCCCCAGCATTTT. Amino acid sequence: CASSLSEDQPQHF.